This is a list of T cell receptor beta chains from one sample in a study of control samples from healthy donors and cancer patients. Data came from immunoSEQ multiplex PCR; TCRdb stores just in-frame clones and leaves some out. This repertoire shows about 130,000 clones, 80% to 95% found once; its top ten account for roughly 0.54%. Sample: PBMCs. Every receptor here comes from an older man with head and neck cancer. Each CDR3 is given with its conserved first and last residue. Fields, in order: D gene, clone size, J gene, V gene, CDR3 DNA, CDR3 protein. The D gene is left open where the match is weak. Some rows mark clone size as missing; the rest say once, few, many or name a class of expanded clone.

D: TRBD2
size: NA
J: TRBJ2-7
V: TRBV27
DNA: TGTGCCAGCAGTTTTGGTCCGTATAGCGGGGGGGCCAAACTTAGCTCCTACGAGCAGTACTTC
CDR3: CASSFGPYSGGAKLSSYEQYF

D: TRBD1
size: NA
J: TRBJ1-5
V: TRBV7-2
DNA: TGTGCCAGCAGCTTCGACAGGGGGAACAATCAGCCCCAGCATTTT
CDR3: CASSFDRGNNQPQHF

D: TRBD2
size: few
J: TRBJ2-2
V: TRBV5-6
DNA: TGTGCCAGCAGCTTGGCTCGAGGAGCGGGGATATCTACCGGGGAGCTGTTTTTT
CDR3: CASSLARGAGISTGELFF

D: NA
size: NA
J: TRBJ2-7
V: TRBV9
DNA: TGTGCCAGCAGCGCCGGACAGACCTACGAGCAGTACTTC
CDR3: CASSAGQTYEQYF

D: NA
size: NA
J: TRBJ2-2
V: TRBV24-1
DNA: TGTGCCACCAGTGATCCGACCGTCGGGGAGCTGTTTTTT
CDR3: CATSDPTVGELFF

D: NA
size: NA
J: TRBJ1-1
V: TRBV29-1
DNA: TGCAGCGTTGGTATCAGGGCGAACACTGAAGCTTTCTTT
CDR3: CSVGIRANTEAFF

D: TRBD1
size: NA
J: TRBJ1-3
V: TRBV19
DNA: TGTGCCAGTAGTATCCCGACAGGGAGAAACACCATATATTTT
CDR3: CASSIPTGRNTIYF

D: NA
size: NA
J: TRBJ2-5
V: TRBV18
DNA: TGTGCCAGCTCACCACAAGAGACCCAGTACTTC
CDR3: CASSPQETQYF

D: TRBD1
size: NA
J: TRBJ1-4
V: TRBV7-2
DNA: TGTGCCAGCAGCCTACAGGGGGCTGGTAATGAAAAACTGTTTTTT
CDR3: CASSLQGAGNEKLFF

D: TRBD1
size: NA
J: TRBJ1-1
V: TRBV30
DNA: TGTGCCTGGAACGGTGGGGGACAGGGGGCTTTTAGCACTGAAGCTTTCTTT
CDR3: CAWNGGGQGAFSTEAFF

D: TRBD1
size: NA
J: TRBJ1-4
V: TRBV9
DNA: TGTGCCAGCAGCGTAGATCCCAGGGACAGCGGGGAACTGTTTTTT
CDR3: CASSVDPRDSGELFF

D: NA
size: NA
J: TRBJ2-5
V: TRBV30
DNA: TGTGCCTGGGGACGTGACCAAGAGACCCAGTACTTC
CDR3: CAWGRDQETQYF

D: TRBD2
size: NA
J: TRBJ2-7
V: TRBV11-3
DNA: TGTGCCAGCAGCTCAAGACTAGCGGGAGTCGGAGAGCAGTACTTC
CDR3: CASSSRLAGVGEQYF

D: TRBD1
size: NA
J: TRBJ1-5
V: TRBV19
DNA: TGTGCCAGTAGTCGCGGGACAGGGGTTCAGCCCCAGCATTTT
CDR3: CASSRGTGVQPQHF

D: NA
size: once
J: TRBJ2-1
V: TRBV20-1
DNA: TGCAGTGCTAGTCGACATGAGCAGTTCTTC
CDR3: CSASRHEQFF

D: NA
size: NA
J: TRBJ1-5
V: TRBV27
DNA: TGTGCCAGCAGTACTACACAGAGCAGGCCCCAGCATTTT
CDR3: CASSTTQSRPQHF

D: NA
size: NA
J: TRBJ2-2
V: TRBV12-3/TRBV12-4
DNA: TGTGCCAGCAGCTTACCGGCGGACTGGCTGTTTTTT
CDR3: CASSLPADWLFF

D: TRBD1
size: NA
J: TRBJ2-5
V: TRBV4-1
DNA: TGCGCCAGCAGCCGCTTCGCCGGGACAGAAGAAGAGACCCAGTACTTC
CDR3: CASSRFAGTEEETQYF

D: NA
size: NA
J: TRBJ2-7
V: TRBV10-3
DNA: TGTGCCATCAGTGAGTCGAAATCAGGGTGGCCCTACGAGCAGTACTTC
CDR3: CAISESKSGWPYEQYF

D: NA
size: NA
J: TRBJ1-6
V: TRBV2
DNA: TGTGCCAGCAGATCAGAGTCGGGTTCACCCCTCCACTTT
CDR3: CASRSESGSPLHF

D: NA
size: NA
J: TRBJ1-1
V: TRBV7-9
DNA: TGTGCCACGAGGGACGCCGGGCCGGAAGCTTTCTTT
CDR3: CATRDAGPEAFF

D: NA
size: NA
J: TRBJ1-1
V: TRBV5-6
DNA: TGTGCCAGCAGCTGGGTGGGCCCCGGAGGTGGAGGGGAAAACACTGAAGCTTTCTTT
CDR3: CASSWVGPGGGGENTEAFF

D: NA
size: NA
J: TRBJ2-7
V: TRBV6-5
DNA: TGTGCCAGCACTCGAAGTACGGGGAGCTCCTACGAGCAGTACTTC
CDR3: CASTRSTGSSYEQYF

D: NA
size: NA
J: TRBJ1-1
V: TRBV10-2
DNA: TGCGCCAGCACCGCGGGAACTGAAGCTTTCTTT
CDR3: CASTAGTEAFF

D: TRBD2
size: once
J: TRBJ2-5
V: TRBV3-1/TRBV3-2
DNA: TGTGCCAGCAGCCTTCGGACTAGGGGTGAGACCCAGTACTTC
CDR3: CASSLRTRGETQYF

D: NA
size: NA
J: TRBJ1-6
V: TRBV9
DNA: TGTGCCAGCGGGGACTTTAATTCACCCCTCCACTTT
CDR3: CASGDFNSPLHF

D: NA
size: NA
J: TRBJ1-2
V: TRBV4-1
DNA: TGCGCCAGCAGCCAAGATGGGGGGGCTTATGGCTACACCTTC
CDR3: CASSQDGGAYGYTF

D: NA
size: NA
J: TRBJ2-5
V: TRBV4-2
DNA: TGTGCCAGCAGCCAAGGCTCGGGAGTACAAGAGACCCAGTACTTC
CDR3: CASSQGSGVQETQYF

D: NA
size: NA
J: TRBJ2-7
V: TRBV5-4
DNA: TGTGCCAGCAGCCCGAAAGGCCACGAGCAGTACTTC
CDR3: CASSPKGHEQYF

D: TRBD1
size: NA
J: TRBJ1-2
V: TRBV5-1
DNA: TGCGCCAGCAGCGAGGGACAGGGGGCATTCCCTGGCTACACCTTC
CDR3: CASSEGQGAFPGYTF

D: TRBD1
size: NA
J: TRBJ1-1
V: TRBV7-9
DNA: TGTGCCAGCAGCTTGTCCGGGACAGGGGGCGTTGAAGCTTTCTTT
CDR3: CASSLSGTGGVEAFF

D: TRBD2
size: NA
J: TRBJ2-1
V: TRBV9
DNA: TGTGCCAGCAGCTTGGGACTAGGGGAATACAATGAGCAGTTCTTC
CDR3: CASSLGLGEYNEQFF

D: NA
size: NA
J: TRBJ2-1
V: TRBV7-9
DNA: TGTGCCAGCAGCTTACAGGGGCAGGGTGAGCAGTTCTTC
CDR3: CASSLQGQGEQFF

D: TRBD1
size: NA
J: TRBJ2-7
V: TRBV2
DNA: TGTGCCAGCAGTGTAAGACAGGGATTCTTCGACGAGCAGTACTTC
CDR3: CASSVRQGFFDEQYF

D: TRBD1
size: NA
J: TRBJ2-5
V: TRBV6-5
DNA: TGTGCCAGCAACAGGGACAGGGCCCAAGAGACCCAGTACTTC
CDR3: CASNRDRAQETQYF

D: TRBD1
size: NA
J: TRBJ1-1
V: TRBV30
DNA: TGTGCCTGGAGTAAAATGGACAGGGTGGCTTTCTTT
CDR3: CAWSKMDRVAFF